Listed below are T cell receptor beta chains from one sample, sequenced in a study of blood T cell repertoires in COVID-19. Profiling relied on immunoSEQ multiplex PCR, and the TCRdb table lists in-frame clones only, not all of them. The table has approximately 260,000 clones, around 90% seen once. Sequencing input: PBMCs or T cells enriched from blood (not recorded which). Receptor source: a woman aged 25-40 years with acute COVID-19. CDR3s include the opening cysteine and the closing phenylalanine or tryptophan. Fields, in order: clone size, D gene, V gene, J gene, CDR3 DNA, CDR3 protein. D genes are given only for firm matches. Size values are once, few and many counts, or a class for expanded clones, and some rows have none.

clone_size: -
d_call: -
v_call: TRBV28
j_call: TRBJ2-7
cdr3_nt: TGTGCCATCAACGGGGCCCGAACCGGGACATCCTACGAGCAGTACTTC
cdr3_aa: CAINGARTGTSYEQYF

clone_size: -
d_call: TRBD1
v_call: TRBV18
j_call: TRBJ1-3
cdr3_nt: TGTGCCAGCTCACCACTAGGACAGGGGGTTTCTGGAAACACCATATATTTT
cdr3_aa: CASSPLGQGVSGNTIYF

clone_size: -
d_call: -
v_call: TRBV5-4
j_call: TRBJ1-5
cdr3_nt: TGTGCCAGCAGGTCAGACAGTTATCAGCCCCAGCATTTT
cdr3_aa: CASRSDSYQPQHF

clone_size: once
d_call: -
v_call: TRBV14
j_call: TRBJ2-1
cdr3_nt: TGTGCCAGCAGCCATCGAGGGGGAGTAGCTGTAAACAATGAGCAGTTCTTC
cdr3_aa: CASSHRGGVAVNNEQFF

clone_size: once
d_call: TRBD1
v_call: TRBV28
j_call: TRBJ1-2
cdr3_nt: TGTGCCAGCAGCACTACCGGGACAGGGCGCTATGGCTACACCTTC
cdr3_aa: CASSTTGTGRYGYTF

clone_size: -
d_call: TRBD2
v_call: TRBV19
j_call: TRBJ2-3
cdr3_nt: TGTGCCAGTAGTATGGGAGGACTAGCACTCACAGATACGCAGTATTTT
cdr3_aa: CASSMGGLALTDTQYF

clone_size: -
d_call: TRBD1
v_call: TRBV23-1
j_call: TRBJ2-2
cdr3_nt: TGCGCCAGCACTCCCTCCGGACAGGGGAACGGGGAGCTGTTTTTT
cdr3_aa: CASTPSGQGNGELFF

clone_size: -
d_call: -
v_call: TRBV20-1
j_call: TRBJ1-2
cdr3_nt: TGCAGTGCTAGTGGCAGGGGAACGGACTATGGCTACACCTTC
cdr3_aa: CSASGRGTDYGYTF

clone_size: -
d_call: -
v_call: TRBV3-1/TRBV3-2
j_call: TRBJ2-7
cdr3_nt: TGTGCCAGCAGCCGAGGTAGACAGCCCTCCTACGAGCAGTACTTC
cdr3_aa: CASSRGRQPSYEQYF

clone_size: -
d_call: -
v_call: TRBV6-6
j_call: TRBJ2-7
cdr3_nt: TGTGCCAGCAGACTCAGGACAGCCAACGAGCAGTACTTC
cdr3_aa: CASRLRTANEQYF

clone_size: once
d_call: -
v_call: TRBV11-2
j_call: TRBJ2-2
cdr3_nt: TGTGCCAGCAGCTATAATCCAGGGTCCGGGGAGCTGTTTTTT
cdr3_aa: CASSYNPGSGELFF

clone_size: once
d_call: -
v_call: TRBV7-9
j_call: TRBJ2-7
cdr3_nt: TGTGCCAGCAGTTATGACAGCCCCTACGAGCAGTACTTC
cdr3_aa: CASSYDSPYEQYF

clone_size: -
d_call: -
v_call: TRBV2
j_call: TRBJ1-5
cdr3_nt: TGTGCCAGCAGTGCTACAGGGCCCCAGCATTTT
cdr3_aa: CASSATGPQHF

clone_size: -
d_call: -
v_call: TRBV28
j_call: TRBJ2-2
cdr3_nt: TGTGCCAGCAGTGCGGACGGACAAGGACCCGGGGAGCTGTTTTTT
cdr3_aa: CASSADGQGPGELFF

clone_size: once
d_call: TRBD2
v_call: TRBV18
j_call: TRBJ2-7
cdr3_nt: TGTGCCAGCTCACCAAGGCTAGCGGGGGGGCGATACGAGCAGTACTTC
cdr3_aa: CASSPRLAGGRYEQYF

clone_size: -
d_call: -
v_call: TRBV6-5
j_call: TRBJ1-1
cdr3_nt: TGTGCCAGCAGCCGCGGTCAGGGCGCCAGTCGAGCTTTCTTT
cdr3_aa: CASSRGQGASRAFF

clone_size: -
d_call: TRBD2
v_call: TRBV11-2
j_call: TRBJ2-5
cdr3_nt: TGTGCCAGCAGCTTTCTTAGCGGGAGAGGCCAAGAGACCCAGTACTTC
cdr3_aa: CASSFLSGRGQETQYF

clone_size: -
d_call: TRBD1
v_call: TRBV27
j_call: TRBJ2-3
cdr3_nt: TGTGCCAGCAGCTCAGGGGGCCAGCATACGCAGTATTTT
cdr3_aa: CASSSGGQHTQYF

clone_size: -
d_call: TRBD1
v_call: TRBV5-1
j_call: TRBJ1-1
cdr3_nt: TGCGCCAGCAGCTCCTCCGGGACAGGGACGAACACTGAAGCTTTCTTT
cdr3_aa: CASSSSGTGTNTEAFF

clone_size: few
d_call: -
v_call: TRBV5-4
j_call: TRBJ1-5
cdr3_nt: TGTGCCAGCAGCCCGGGTCTAGACGGTCAGCCCCAGCATTTT
cdr3_aa: CASSPGLDGQPQHF

clone_size: once
d_call: -
v_call: TRBV6-2/TRBV6-3
j_call: TRBJ2-3
cdr3_nt: TGTGCCAGCAGTTACAGCTTGCCCGACCGCGGAGGGAGGGATACGCAGTATTTT
cdr3_aa: CASSYSLPDRGGRDTQYF

clone_size: -
d_call: -
v_call: TRBV29-1
j_call: TRBJ2-5
cdr3_nt: TGCAGCGTTGACCACGCGTACCAAGAGACCCAGTACTTC
cdr3_aa: CSVDHAYQETQYF

clone_size: many
d_call: TRBD1
v_call: TRBV19
j_call: TRBJ1-5
cdr3_nt: TGTGCCAGTAGTCCCTTATCAGGGGGCGATCAGCCCCAGCATTTT
cdr3_aa: CASSPLSGGDQPQHF

clone_size: -
d_call: TRBD2
v_call: TRBV19
j_call: TRBJ2-4
cdr3_nt: TGTGCCAGTAGTGCTAGCGGGAGGGCCTGGGACATTCAGTACTTC
cdr3_aa: CASSASGRAWDIQYF

clone_size: -
d_call: -
v_call: TRBV18
j_call: TRBJ2-7
cdr3_nt: TGTGCCAGCTCACCACCGACATCTAACTACGAGCAGTACTTC
cdr3_aa: CASSPPTSNYEQYF

clone_size: -
d_call: -
v_call: TRBV2
j_call: TRBJ1-1
cdr3_nt: TGTGCCAGCAGTGAGTACATGAGGTCTGAAGCTTTCTTT
cdr3_aa: CASSEYMRSEAFF

clone_size: -
d_call: -
v_call: TRBV9
j_call: TRBJ2-2
cdr3_nt: TGTGCCAGCAGCGTAGGTACAGACACCGGGGAGCTGTTTTTT
cdr3_aa: CASSVGTDTGELFF

clone_size: -
d_call: TRBD1
v_call: TRBV7-8
j_call: TRBJ2-2
cdr3_nt: TGTGCCAGCAGCTTGCAGGGGGTCGACACCGGGGAGCTGTTTTTT
cdr3_aa: CASSLQGVDTGELFF

clone_size: -
d_call: TRBD1
v_call: TRBV11-2
j_call: TRBJ1-5
cdr3_nt: TGTGCCAGCAGCTGGGGGACAGGGGCGGGTCAGCCCCAGCATTTT
cdr3_aa: CASSWGTGAGQPQHF

clone_size: -
d_call: -
v_call: TRBV30
j_call: TRBJ1-1
cdr3_nt: TGTGCCTGGAGCAATGGGGGCACCGAGAAAGCTTTCTTT
cdr3_aa: CAWSNGGTEKAFF

clone_size: -
d_call: -
v_call: TRBV6-1
j_call: TRBJ1-6
cdr3_nt: TGTGCCAGCAGTGAAGGCCCCGACTTAAATTCACCCCTCCACTTT
cdr3_aa: CASSEGPDLNSPLHF

clone_size: once
d_call: -
v_call: TRBV18
j_call: TRBJ2-3
cdr3_nt: TGTGCCAGCTCACCCCTGAGCGATAGCACAGATACGCAGTATTTT
cdr3_aa: CASSPLSDSTDTQYF

clone_size: -
d_call: TRBD2
v_call: TRBV7-6
j_call: TRBJ2-1
cdr3_nt: TGTGCCAGCAGCGACCCCGGGACTATCAACAATGAGCAGTTCTTC
cdr3_aa: CASSDPGTINNEQFF

clone_size: few
d_call: -
v_call: TRBV3-1/TRBV3-2
j_call: TRBJ2-7
cdr3_nt: TGTGCCAGCAGCCAAGATAGAGGCCGCCATCCTACTTCCCTAGGTCGTCGGTACGAGCAGTACTTC
cdr3_aa: CASSQDRGRHPTSLGRRYEQYF

clone_size: -
d_call: -
v_call: TRBV5-6
j_call: TRBJ1-5
cdr3_nt: TGTGCCAGCAGCCCGGAGGGCAGACTATATAGCAATCAGCCCCAGCATTTT
cdr3_aa: CASSPEGRLYSNQPQHF

clone_size: -
d_call: TRBD2
v_call: TRBV9
j_call: TRBJ2-3
cdr3_nt: TGTGCCAGCAGCGAGCCTAGCGGGAGTGGTTCAGATACGCAGTATTTT
cdr3_aa: CASSEPSGSGSDTQYF

clone_size: -
d_call: -
v_call: TRBV4-1
j_call: TRBJ1-3
cdr3_nt: TGCGCCAGCAGCCGAGACGGGACTATCCTTGGAAACACCATATATTTT
cdr3_aa: CASSRDGTILGNTIYF

clone_size: -
d_call: -
v_call: TRBV18
j_call: TRBJ2-7
cdr3_nt: TGTGCCAGCTCACCAGCCTACTCTACGGGGGAGCAGTACTTC
cdr3_aa: CASSPAYSTGEQYF

clone_size: few
d_call: -
v_call: TRBV18
j_call: TRBJ2-1
cdr3_nt: TGTGCCAGCTCACCCCCGAGTAGTTCCTACAATGAGCAGTTCTTC
cdr3_aa: CASSPPSSSYNEQFF